This entry lists 6 T cell receptor beta chains sequenced from one sample in a study of cytomegalovirus exposure and HLA in healthy donors. It was with 60 Vbeta and 13 Jbeta primers that the PCR ran. Clones were sequenced by immunoSEQ multiplex PCR, and TCRdb holds only the in-frame ones, with some missing. The table lists under 150,000 clones, roughly 80% of them singletons. The sample taken for sequencing was PBMCs. Receptors were obtained from a woman aged 45-65 years in good health and CMV-seropositive.

This clone was counted a single time. V is TRBV2 and J is TRBJ1-2; 9 bases line up with TRBD1. CDR1 and CDR2 from the germline V gene are SNHLY and FYNNEI. This CDR3 contains 15 residues. Trimming at V came to 4 bases and at J to 5 bases, leaving 8 bases not matched to a gene. Here the CDR3 reads CASSGSDRGSYGYTF. Here the CDR3 DNA reads TGTGCCAGCAGTGGGTCGGACAGGGGATCGTATGGCTACACCTTC.

This rearrangement joins TRBV25-1 to TRBJ2-7; 7 nucleotides line up with TRBD1. With V trimmed by 4 bases and J by 7 bases, 16 bases remained unmatched. The CDR3 spans 16 residues. CDR1 and CDR2 (germline): MGHDK, SYGVNS. The CDR3 DNA reads as TGTGCCAGCAGTGGATGGAGACAGGGCTTGGGTACTGAGCAGTACTTC. The encoded protein is CASSGWRQGLGTEQYF.

J is TRBJ2-1 and V is TRBV18, with D perhaps TRBD2 (5 bases). The CDR3 extends over 12 amino acids. Germline assignment: CDR1 KGHSH and CDR2 LQKENI. Trimming pared 3 bases from V and 6 bases from J, leaving 6 bases between. The CDR3 loop reads CASSPRVNEQFF. DNA of the CDR3: TGTGCCAGCTCACCGCGGGTCAATGAGCAGTTCTTC.

The rearrangement joins TRBV15 to TRBJ2-7, with 10 bases identical to TRBD1. The CDR3 is 14 residues long. Trimming at V came to 4 bases and at J to 7 bases, leaving 7 bases not matched to a gene. Germline V gives CDR1 LNHNV, CDR2 YYDKDF (reference sequence). Here the CDR3 reads CATSKGQGIGEQYF. CDR3 bases: TGTGCCACCAGCAAGGGACAGGGGATTGGGGAGCAGTACTTC.

V usage is TRBV4-2 and J usage is TRBJ2-1; 9 bases agree with TRBD2. This CDR3 is built from 19 residues. The V and J ends lost 3 bases and 6 bases, in that order; junction bases with no gene match: 18. Germline CDR1 reads LGHNA; CDR2 reads YNFKEQ. CDR3 in DNA: TGTGCCAGCAGCCATTCTGCGGGAGGGCCGGCCCTAATGAGCAATGAGCAGTTCTTC. This translates into CASSHSAGGPALMSNEQFF.

The table lists this clone with a count of one. The genes are TRBV7-8 and TRBJ2-1, with 7 bases identical to TRBD2. The trim removed 1 base at V and 9 bases at J, leaving 12 bases unmatched. The CDR3 extends over 16 amino acids. Per the germline V gene, CDR1 is SGHVS and CDR2 is FQNEAQ. The CDR3 nucleotides are TGTGCCAGCAGCTTAGTCCTGGGGGGAGGGCAGGTTGAGCAGTTCTTC. Residues: CASSLVLGGGQVEQFF.